One and the same sample provided the 26 T cell receptor beta chains below, sequenced in a study of T cell responses to AZD1222 COVID-19 vaccine. The method was immunoSEQ multiplex PCR; TCRdb's version includes in-frame clones alone and lacks a portion of them. The sample holds 80,000 to 95,000 clones; about nine tenths are singletons and the top ten take 2.8%. This specimen was peripheral blood, taken on day 0 of MenACWY control vaccination. The receptors come from an adult in good health.

This chain uses TRBV7-9 with TRBJ2-1; D is unclear. V gave up 4 bases and J gave up 3 bases, with 10 bases separating them. Germline assignment: CDR1 SEHNR and CDR2 FQNEAQ (reference sequence). CDR3 length equals 14 residues. The CDR3 loop is CASSSRRNYNEQFF. The CDR3 coding sequence is TGTGCCAGCAGCTCGCGACGGAACTACAATGAGCAGTTCTTC.

V gene TRBV24-1 combines with J gene TRBJ2-5; D may be TRBD1 (5 bases). V lost 3 bases and J 4 bases, leaving 17 bases between the germline ends. CDR3 length equals 16 residues. CDR1 is KGHDR, CDR2 SFDVKD, per germline. This CDR3 is CATSDSPQGGGETQYF. The CDR3 DNA is TGTGCCACCAGTGATAGCCCGCAGGGTGGTGGAGAGACCCAGTACTTC.

The V gene is TRBV27, the J gene TRBJ2-1; D might be TRBD1 (7 bases). V was shortened by 5 bases and J by 2 bases, with 16 bases between the two germline ends. This CDR3 comprises 16 residues. Germline loops: CDR1 MNHEY, CDR2 SMNVEV (reference sequence). The CDR3 is CASSGGDSRTYNEQFF. The CDR3 bases are TGTGCCAGCAGTGGAGGGGACAGCAGAACCTACAATGAGCAGTTCTTC.

This chain joins TRBV10-2 and TRBJ1-1; D is perhaps TRBD1 (6 bases). The CDR3 has 14 amino acids. Trimming removed 2 bases at V and 1 base at J, with 8 bases between. CDR1 is WSHSY and CDR2 is SAAADI in the germline V gene. The chain's CDR3 is CASSELQGNTEAFF. The CDR3, as DNA: TGCGCCAGCAGTGAGCTACAGGGGAACACTGAAGCTTTCTTT.

The chain has TRBV7-2 and TRBJ1-2; 9 bases agree with TRBD1. Germline V gene data show CDR1 as SGHTA and CDR2 as FQGNSA. This CDR3 is 15 amino acids long. V trimming: 6 bases; J trimming: 3 bases; junction bases outside the gene matches: 8. Written as DNA, the CDR3 is TGTGCCAGCAGAACTACCGGGACAGGGTACTATGGCTACACCTTC. Translating gives CASRTTGTGYYGYTF.

This rearrangement joins TRBV2 to TRBJ1-1; 10 nucleotides line up with TRBD1. The CDR3 has 14 residues. In germline, CDR1 is SNHLY, CDR2 FYNNEI. With 7 bases clipped from V and 3 bases from J, the junction kept 5 bases outside the gene matches. The CDR3 bases are TGTGCCAGCATTTCCGGGACAGGGGACACTGAAGCTTTCTTT. Its protein is CASISGTGDTEAFF.

A single count supports this clone. V and J are TRBV6-1 and TRBJ1-2; 9 nucleotides align to TRBD1. Trimming removed 2 bases from V and 0 bases from J; junction bases left unmatched: 4. Germline assignment: CDR1 MNHNS and CDR2 SASEGT. The CDR3 contains 16 residues. The CDR3 loop is CASSERRQGANYGYTF. In DNA, the CDR3 is TGTGCCAGCAGTGAAAGAAGACAGGGGGCTAACTATGGCTACACCTTC.

V gene TRBV11-3 combines with J gene TRBJ1-2; tentative D call: TRBD1 (5 bases). V shed 2 bases and J shed 3 bases, with 13 bases lying between them. This CDR3 is 15 amino acids long. Germline V gene sequence: CDR1 SGHNT, CDR2 YENEEA. The DNA for the CDR3 is TGTGCCAGCAGCTTATCTGCAGGGCAGGACTATGGCTACACCTTC. Translated, it gives CASSLSAGQDYGYTF.

This chain connects TRBV6-5 to TRBJ1-2; D gene ambiguous. This CDR3 comprises 15 residues. V was trimmed by 6 bases and J by 0 bases, leaving 14 bases between them. Germline V gives CDR1 MNHEY, CDR2 SVGAGI. The CDR3 coding sequence is TGTGCCAGCAGCCGGAAGACCCCCCCTAACTATGGCTACACCTTC. Protein product: CASSRKTPPNYGYTF.

This clone was observed a handful of times. The chain recombines TRBV12-3 or TRBV12-4 with TRBJ1-2, with D unresolved. V shed 2 bases and J shed 4 bases, with 8 bases lying between them. This CDR3 is 13 amino acids long. This CDR3 reads CASSLKGPYGYTF. In DNA, the CDR3 is TGTGCCAGCAGTTTAAAGGGTCCCTATGGCTACACCTTC.

The rearrangement uses TRBV20-1 and TRBJ1-6, with no clear D. The length of the CDR3 is 15 residues. CDR1 DFQATT and CDR2 SNEGSKA come from the germline V gene (reference sequence). The V and J ends lost 3 bases and 1 base respectively, with 10 bases between them. The CDR3 here is CSASRGLSYNSPLHF. CDR3 in DNA: TGCAGTGCTAGTCGCGGTCTGTCCTATAATTCACCCCTCCACTTT.

The chain couples TRBV5-5 to TRBJ1-2, with a weak D call TRBD1 (6 bases). Germline V gene sequence: CDR1 SGHKS, CDR2 YYEKEE (reference sequence). CDR3 length: 14 residues. The V and J ends lost 6 bases and 5 bases respectively, with 17 bases between them. The CDR3 nucleotides read TGTGCCAGCAACCCGGACGGGGGCGGGTATGGCTACACCTTC. Translated, it gives CASNPDGGGYGYTF.

This clone turned up a few times. J is TRBJ1-1 and V is TRBV7-2; D gene unclear. The CDR3 spans 12 residues. CDR1 SGHTA and CDR2 FQGNSA come from the germline V gene. Trimming pared 5 bases from V and 0 bases from J, leaving 4 bases between. CDR3 DNA sequence: TGTGCCAGCAGCCTGCTGAACACTGAAGCTTTCTTT. As protein: CASSLLNTEAFF.

CDR3 nucleotide sequence: TGTGCCAGTAGTCGAGTACCTTACCAAGAGACCCAGTACTTC. This translates into CASSRVPYQETQYF. The J gene is TRBJ2-5, the V gene TRBV19; D is unresolved. V was pared by 5 bases and J by 0 bases, with 10 bases between. The CDR3 has 14 residues. CDR1 LNHDA and CDR2 SQIVND come from the germline V gene (reference sequence).

The chain carries TRBV9 and TRBJ2-7, with D perhaps matching TRBD1 or TRBD2 (5 bases each). Germline CDR1 is SGDLS and CDR2 is YYNGEE. There are 16 residues in the CDR3. Trimming cost V 1 base and J 0 bases, with 14 bases left between them. CDR3 residues: CASSVTGHAGSYEQYF. For the CDR3, the DNA is TGTGCCAGCAGCGTAACAGGACACGCGGGCTCCTACGAGCAGTACTTC.

The rearrangement uses TRBV7-2 and TRBJ2-1; D gene uncertain. This CDR3 comprises 13 residues. V was shortened by 2 bases and J by 4 bases, with 6 bases between the two germline ends. Germline V gives CDR1 SGHTA, CDR2 FQGNSA. The CDR3 DNA is TGTGCCAGCAGCTTAACCCGGTACAATGAGCAGTTCTTC. Its translation is CASSLTRYNEQFF. Supplemented by reference TRBV7-2 and TRBJ2-1, the full variable domain reads GAGVSQSPSNKVTEKGKDVELRCDPISGHTALYWYRQSLGQGLEFLIYFQGNSAPDKSGLPSDRFSAERTGGSVSTLTIQRTQQEDSAVYLCASSLTRYNEQFFGPGTRLTVL.

V usage is TRBV19 and J usage is TRBJ2-1, with 8 bases matching TRBD2. The germline gives CDR1 LNHDA, CDR2 SQIVND (reference sequence). The CDR3 is 19 amino acids. Trimming took 6 bases from V and 0 from J; bases not matched to a gene: 16. CDR3 nucleotide sequence: TGTGCCAGTAGCGGGGGGAGACTAGCGCGAGCCAGCTCCTACAATGAGCAGTTCTTC. Translation: CASSGGRLARASSYNEQFF.

V and J are TRBV3-1 (or the pseudogene TRBV3-2) and TRBJ1-6, with TRBD1 identical over 8 bases. V lost 0 bases and J lost 7; bases outside the gene matches: 8. The CDR3 spans 17 residues. The germline V gene has CDR1 LGHDT and CDR2 YNNKEL (reference sequence). The CDR3 protein is CASSQDLGYRGNSPLHF. CDR3 sequence (DNA): TGTGCCAGCAGCCAAGATCTAGGGTACAGGGGGAATTCACCCCTCCACTTT.

This chain connects TRBV6-2 or TRBV6-3 to TRBJ1-2; tentative D call: TRBD1 (5 bases). There are 13 residues in the CDR3. Trimming pared 2 bases from V and 2 bases from J, leaving 6 bases between. Germline-derived CDR1 and CDR2 are MNHEY and SVGEGT. The CDR3 nucleotides are TGTGCCAGCAGTTACCGGGACAACTATGGCTACACCTTC. As protein: CASSYRDNYGYTF.

The J gene is TRBJ2-7, the V gene TRBV30; D call uncertain. In germline, CDR1 is GTSNPN, CDR2 SVGIG (reference sequence). The V end lost 5 bases, the J end lost 6 bases, and 14 bases lay between the germline ends. The CDR3 extends over 12 amino acids. The DNA of the CDR3 is TGTGCCTGGGCCGACACACTCGGCGAGCAGTACTTC. Its protein product is CAWADTLGEQYF.

V and J are TRBV6-5 and TRBJ1-6; D not resolved. CDR3 size: 16 residues. V was cut by 2 bases and J by 8 bases, with 16 bases left in between. The germline gives CDR1 MNHEY, CDR2 SVGAGI. The CDR3 DNA follows: TGTGCCAGCAGTTACAAGAGGTCAACGGTATATTCACCCCTCCACTTT. This sequence encodes CASSYKRSTVYSPLHF.

The chain is built from TRBV5-6 and TRBJ2-1; possible D gene TRBD2, 6 bases. This CDR3 region has 15 residues. With 4 bases removed from V and 2 bases from J, the gap between germline ends came to 13 bases. Per the germline V gene, CDR1 is SGHDT and CDR2 is YYEEEE. The CDR3 bases are TGTGCCAGCAGCCCCAGGTGGAGGGCCTACAATGAGCAGTTCTTC. It is translated as CASSPRWRAYNEQFF.

The rearrangement links TRBV5-4 to TRBJ1-6, with TRBD1 identical over 7 bases. The trim removed 0 bases at V and 7 bases at J, leaving 7 bases unmatched. The CDR3 is 16 amino acids. In germline, CDR1 is SGHNT, CDR2 YYREEE (reference sequence). The CDR3: CASSLARTGDNSPLHF. Here the CDR3 DNA reads TGTGCCAGCAGCTTGGCCCGGACAGGCGACAATTCACCCCTCCACTTT.

The CDR3 nucleotides read TGTGCCAGCAGCTCGGGTTGGGGGACTGCAACTAATGAAAAACTGTTTTTT. Its protein is CASSSGWGTATNEKLFF. This chain uses TRBV14 with TRBJ1-4; D might be TRBD1 (5 bases). V was pared by 5 bases and J by 0 bases, with 16 bases between. The CDR3 has 17 amino acids. From germline, CDR1 is SGHDN and CDR2 FVKESK. Supplemented by reference TRBV14 and TRBJ1-4, the full variable domain reads EAGVTQFPSHSVIEKGQTVTLRCDPISGHDNLYWYRRVMGKEIKFLLHFVKESKQDESGMPNNRFLAERTGGTYSTLKVQPAELEDSGVYFCASSSGWGTATNEKLFFGSGTQLSVL.

This clone is a singleton in its sample. This sequence joins TRBV2 and TRBJ2-7; maybe TRBD2 (6 bases). Germline CDR1 and CDR2: SNHLY and FYNNEI. V was cut by 1 base and J by 2 bases, with 15 bases left in between. The CDR3 is 16 residues long. The CDR3 DNA reads as TGTGCCAGCAGTGAAGTTAGACCGGGACTCGCCTACGAGCAGTACTTC. It translates to CASSEVRPGLAYEQYF.

V gene TRBV12-5 combines with J gene TRBJ2-2, with 15 positions matching TRBD2. After removal of 5 bases from V and 6 bases from J, the junction contained 4 bases not matched to a gene. The CDR3 runs to 16 residues. Germline-derived CDR1 and CDR2 are LGHNT and FRNRAP. CDR3 bases: TGTGCTAGTGGTCCCCGGACTAGCGGGGGGGCCGGGGAGCTGTTTTTT. Translated: CASGPRTSGGAGELFF.